The T cell receptor (beta chain) described here comes from a study of identical twins. CDR1 DFQATT and CDR2 SNEGSKA come from the germline V gene (reference sequence). The ends lost 1 base at V and 0 bases at J; junction bases unmatched: 2. There are 15 residues in the CDR3. Broader study findings: Within twin pairs, the out-of-frame alpha sequences they shared showed excess low generation probability. Partly confounded zero-insertion analyses could result from invariant MAIT and iNKT cells. Beta clonotypes that were abundant in cord blood contained fewer insertions, a pattern absent from memory repertoires.

TCRdb fed the 5' RACE reads into MiXCR, producing one record per CDR3 protein. The sample lists 700,000 to 950,000 distinct CDR3 sequences, 10% to 15% seen once, with around 1.5% in the top ten. Notes on this clonotype: Its antigen is unknown.

This sample also belongs to another study, concerning yellow fever vaccine responses in identical twins.

J is TRBJ1-5 and V is TRBV20-1, with TRBD1 matching 8 bases. This TCR derives from a woman between 18 and 29 years old in good health. Input material: PBMCs. CDR3 sequence reads: CSARGQGNSNQPQHF. The CDR3 region has the DNA TGCAGTGCTAGAGGACAGGGGAATAGCAATCAGCCCCAGCATTTT.